This T cell receptor beta chain was captured by sequencing in a study of technical replicates of blood from a handful of donors. The CDR3 loop spans 13 amino acids. CDR1 SGHNT and CDR2 YYREEE come from the germline V gene (reference sequence). Trimming stripped 2 bases from V and 4 bases from J, with 9 bases between. Some clones are missing from TCRdb's copy, which holds only in-frame ones; the method was immunoSEQ multiplex PCR. Of 60,000 to 70,000 clones listed, more than 95% are singletons. The genes are TRBV5-4 and TRBJ2-5; D is uncertain. The sample comprised T cells isolated from PBMCs. The origin of this receptor is a human donor in good health. The CDR3 nucleotides are TGTGCCAGCAGCTTCCTAGTGGGAGAGACCCAGTACTTC. It specifies CASSFLVGETQYF. The variable domain in full, completed from reference TRBV5-4 and TRBJ2-5, reads ETGVTQSPTHLIKTRGQQVTLRCSSQSGHNTVSWYQQALGQGPQFIFQYYREEENGRGNFPPRFSGLQFPNYSSELNVNALELDDSALYLCASSFLVGETQYFGPGTRLLVL.